These T cell receptor beta chains were read from a single sample in a study of T cell repertoires in cytomegalovirus infection. TCRdb passed the reads through MiXCR, listing each CDR3 protein once. The table shows roughly 720,000 distinct CDR3 sequences, with approximately 40% occurring only once. Source material: PBMCs. The receptors originated from a human donor in good health (CMV status not recorded). Some clones in this sample may be carry-over from other donors' samples. The CDR3 runs from the conserved cysteine through the conserved F or W. A D gene is named only where the DNA matches it firmly. The size field is filled for only some rows; it gives once, few, many or a size class.

>TRBV7-9|TRBJ2-3|NA|few
TGTGCCAGCAGCCCCCCGGACAGCCGGGATACGCAGTATTTT
CASSPPDSRDTQYF
>TRBV7-9|TRBJ1-3|TRBD1|once
TGTGCCAGCAGTACTCAGGGGGCGCCTAGGGACACCATATATTTT
CASSTQGAPRDTIYF
>TRBV7-6|TRBJ2-1|NA|few
TGTGCCAGCAGCTTAGCGGGTGCACTCACCTCCTACAATGAGCAGTTCTTC
CASSLAGALTSYNEQFF
>TRBV10-3|TRBJ2-1|TRBD1|NA
TGTGCCATCAGTGAGTTGGACAGGGGGGGTTATGAGCAGTTCTTC
CAISELDRGGYEQFF
>TRBV6-6|TRBJ1-1|TRBD1|few
TGTGCCAGCAACTCGGGACAGGCTATGAACACTGAAGCTTTCTTT
CASNSGQAMNTEAFF
>TRBV5-5|TRBJ1-2|NA|NA
TGTGCCAGCAGCTTGGGACAGAGCTCTAACTATGGCTACACCTTC
CASSLGQSSNYGYTF
>TRBV5-1|TRBJ1-1|NA|NA
TGCGCCAGCAGCGATCAGCCAGGGACGACTGAAGCTTTCTTT
CASSDQPGTTEAFF
>TRBV6-6|TRBJ1-3|NA|few
TGTGCCAGCAGTTACTCGATGGCGGGGGCTGGAAACACCATATATTTT
CASSYSMAGAGNTIYF
>TRBV7-2|TRBJ2-1|TRBD2|NA
TGTGACAGCAGCCCTGGGACTAGCGGATACAATGAGCAGTTCTTC
CDSSPGTSGYNEQFF
>TRBV11-3|TRBJ2-2|NA|NA
TGTGCCAGCAGCACGGGGCCGAGGTCGGGGGAGCTGTTTTTT
CASSTGPRSGELFF
>TRBV12-3/TRBV12-4|TRBJ2-5|NA|few
TGTGCCAGCAGTTTTTTTGGAGGGGAGGCCCCCCAAGAGACCCAGTACTTC
CASSFFGGEAPQETQYF
>TRBV7-2|TRBJ1-5|TRBD1|many
TGTGCCAGCAGCTTAGCTGGACAGGGAACTAATCAGCCCCAGCATTTT
CASSLAGQGTNQPQHF
>TRBV6-5|TRBJ2-2|NA|NA
TGTGCCAGCAGTTATACGGGGGCGCCCGGGGAGCTGTTTTTT
CASSYTGAPGELFF
>TRBV5-1|TRBJ1-1|NA|NA
TGCGCCAGCAGCCCGGGCCCCACGCAGAGGGACACTGAAGCTTTCTTT
CASSPGPTQRDTEAFF
>TRBV28|TRBJ2-1|NA|NA
TGTGCCAGCAGCTTCTACAACAATGAGCAGTTCTTC
CASSFYNNEQFF
>TRBV2|TRBJ2-3|NA|NA
TGTGCCAGCAGTGACGGGGGCACAGATACGCAGTATTTT
CASSDGGTDTQYF
>TRBV7-2|TRBJ2-2|TRBD2|NA
TGTGCCAGCAGCTTAGTGGCTAGCGGGAGATTAAGCGGGGAGCTGTTTTTT
CASSLVASGRLSGELFF
>TRBV4-2|TRBJ1-2|NA|once
TGTGCCAGCAGCCAAGATCGTCCAGCCGCGAACTATGGCTACACCTTC
CASSQDRPAANYGYTF
>TRBV12-3/TRBV12-4|TRBJ2-1|NA|NA
TGTGCCAGCAGGTCCCTAGACAATGAGCAGTTCTTC
CASRSLDNEQFF
>TRBV6-1|TRBJ1-2|TRBD1|NA
TGTGCCAGCAGTCCCGGGACAGGGGTCCTCTATGGCTACACCTTC
CASSPGTGVLYGYTF
>TRBV9|TRBJ2-1|TRBD2|NA
TGTGCCAGCAGCGTAGCCCGCTTAGCGGGAGAGCTTGAGCAGTTCTTC
CASSVARLAGELEQFF
>TRBV24-1|TRBJ2-1|TRBD1|NA
TGTGCCACCAGTGAGGGGGACAGATCCTACAATGAGCAGTTCTTC
CATSEGDRSYNEQFF
>TRBV10-3|TRBJ2-2|NA|few
TGTGCCATCAGTGAGTCTATAGGACTCCTTTTT
CAISESIGLLF
>TRBV3-1|TRBJ2-7|NA|NA
TGTGCCAGCAGCCAAGGGCCGGGGTACGAGCAGTACTTC
CASSQGPGYEQYF
>TRBV5-6|TRBJ1-5|TRBD1|NA
TGTGCCAGCAGCCTCGGACAGGGAAATAAGCCCCAGCATTTT
CASSLGQGNKPQHF
>TRBV7-4|TRBJ2-7|NA|NA
TGTGCCAGCAGCCCTAAAATCCGGGAAAAGGAGTCCTACGAGCAGTACTTC
CASSPKIREKESYEQYF
>TRBV14|TRBJ2-7|NA|NA
TGTGCCAGCAGCCAAGATATCGCGCAGAGGCAGTACTTC
CASSQDIAQRQYF
>TRBV19|TRBJ2-1|TRBD2|NA
TGTGCCAGTAGTACCTATCAGACTAGCGGGAGTTGGAATGAGCAGTTCTTC
CASSTYQTSGSWNEQFF
>TRBV28|TRBJ2-7|TRBD1|few
TGTGCCAGCAGCAAAGGGGGCTGGCGGGTCCACGAGCAGTACTTC
CASSKGGWRVHEQYF
>TRBV6-6|TRBJ2-6|NA|NA
TGTGCCAGCAGGGGGGGTTTTGGGGCCAACGTCCTGACTTTC
CASRGGFGANVLTF
>TRBV7-9|TRBJ1-5|NA|many
TGTGCCAGCAGCTCCACCGGGGTTAGCAATCAGCCCCAGCATTTT
CASSSTGVSNQPQHF
>TRBV12-3/TRBV12-4|TRBJ2-7|NA|NA
TGTGCCAGCCGGGTTGGGGTTTCCTACGAGCAGTACTTC
CASRVGVSYEQYF
>TRBV29-1|TRBJ2-1|TRBD2|NA
TGCAGCGTTGCCGGGAGCGGGAGAGGCGGTGAGCAGTTCTTC
CSVAGSGRGGEQFF
>TRBV27|TRBJ2-7|TRBD2|NA
TGTGCCAGCAGTCGACTCGGGACTAGCGGCTCCTACGAGCAGTACTTC
CASSRLGTSGSYEQYF
>TRBV28|TRBJ2-7|NA|NA
TGTGCCAGCACTCCGGGGCCCTACGAGCAGTACTTC
CASTPGPYEQYF
>TRBV6-5|TRBJ1-5|NA|NA
TGTGCCAGCAGTTATAGGGACGTAAGCAATCAGCCCCAGCATTTT
CASSYRDVSNQPQHF
>TRBV12-3/TRBV12-4|TRBJ1-6|NA|few
TGTGCCAGCAGCTTCAGGGGACAAAGTAACAATTCACCCCTCCACTTT
CASSFRGQSNNSPLHF